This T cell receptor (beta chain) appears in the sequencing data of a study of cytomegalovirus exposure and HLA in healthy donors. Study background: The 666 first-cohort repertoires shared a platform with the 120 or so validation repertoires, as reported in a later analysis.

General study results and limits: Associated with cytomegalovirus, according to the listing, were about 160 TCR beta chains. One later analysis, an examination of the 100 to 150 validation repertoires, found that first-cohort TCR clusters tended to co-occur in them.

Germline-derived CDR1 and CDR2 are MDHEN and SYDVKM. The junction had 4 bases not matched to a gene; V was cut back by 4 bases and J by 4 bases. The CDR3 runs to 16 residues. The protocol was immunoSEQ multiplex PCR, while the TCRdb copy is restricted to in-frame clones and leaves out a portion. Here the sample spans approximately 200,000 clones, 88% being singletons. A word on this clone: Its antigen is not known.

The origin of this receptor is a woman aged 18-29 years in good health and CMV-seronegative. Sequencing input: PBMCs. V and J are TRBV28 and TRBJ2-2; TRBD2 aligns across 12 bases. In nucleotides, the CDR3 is TGTGCCAGCAGTTCCTGGACTAGCGGGATCACCGGGGAGCTGTTTTTT. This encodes CASSSWTSGITGELFF.